This T cell receptor (beta chain) was captured in a study of shared clonotypes between healthy human individuals. Profiling relied on immunoSEQ multiplex PCR, and the TCRdb table lists in-frame clones only, not all of them. The sample records roughly 1,000,000 clones, about 80% being singletons. A split of CD4+ cells into CD45RA+ naive and CD45RA-negative memory subsets was performed. Note on this clone: This sample also contains other DNA sequences that code for the same CDR3.

V was cut by 5 bases and J by 5 bases, with 9 bases left in between. Germline CDR1 and CDR2: DFQATT and SNEGSKA (reference sequence). The CDR3 has 11 amino acids. This receptor was identified in a man aged 18 to 30 in good health. Some clones in this sample may be carry-over from other donors' samples. This sequence joins TRBV20-1 and TRBJ2-5, with D possibly TRBD2 on 5 matching bases. The sequenced sample consisted of memory CD4+ T cells from PBMCs. Subset specified: CD45RA-negative fraction. The CDR3, as DNA: TGCAGTGCTTCCGGGAAGGAGACCCAGTACTTC. It specifies CSASGKETQYF.